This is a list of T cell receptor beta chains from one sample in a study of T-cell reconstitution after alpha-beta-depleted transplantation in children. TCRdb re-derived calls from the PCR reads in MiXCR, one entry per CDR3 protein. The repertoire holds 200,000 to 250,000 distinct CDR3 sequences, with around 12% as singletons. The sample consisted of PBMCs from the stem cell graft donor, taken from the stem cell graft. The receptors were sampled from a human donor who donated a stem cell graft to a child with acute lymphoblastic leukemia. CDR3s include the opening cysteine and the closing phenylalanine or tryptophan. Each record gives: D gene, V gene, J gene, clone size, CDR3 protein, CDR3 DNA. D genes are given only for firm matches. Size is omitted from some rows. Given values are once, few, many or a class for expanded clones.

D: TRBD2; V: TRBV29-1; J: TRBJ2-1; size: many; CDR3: CSVHPFRRGVGGEQFF; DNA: TGCAGCGTTCACCCCTTTAGGCGGGGGGTCGGGGGTGAGCAGTTCTTC
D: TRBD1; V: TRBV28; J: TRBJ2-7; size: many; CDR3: CASRQQGVPYEQYF; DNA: TGTGCCAGCAGGCAGCAGGGGGTCCCCTACGAGCAGTACTTC
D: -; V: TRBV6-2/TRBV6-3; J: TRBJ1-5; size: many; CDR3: CASSYQGVGSNQPQHF; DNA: TGTGCCAGCAGTTACCAAGGGGTCGGGAGCAATCAGCCCCAGCATTTT
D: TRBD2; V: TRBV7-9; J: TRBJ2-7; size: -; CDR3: CASSFPSGATYEQYF; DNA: TGTGCCAGCAGCTTTCCTAGCGGGGCCACCTACGAGCAGTACTTC
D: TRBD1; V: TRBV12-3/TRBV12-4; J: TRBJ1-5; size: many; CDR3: CASKATGTGNPQHF; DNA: TGTGCCAGCAAAGCCACAGGGACAGGTAACCCCCAGCATTTT
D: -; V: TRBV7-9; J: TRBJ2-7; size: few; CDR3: CASSLVPGRASYEQYF; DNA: TGTGCCAGCAGCTTAGTACCGGGACGGGCATCCTACGAGCAGTACTTC
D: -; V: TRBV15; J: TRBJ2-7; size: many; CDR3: CATSGTLRGTGLYEQYF; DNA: TGTGCCACCAGCGGGACACTCCGAGGTACAGGGTTGTACGAGCAGTACTTC
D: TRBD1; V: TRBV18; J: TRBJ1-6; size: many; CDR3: CASSLQGGENSPLHF; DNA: TGTGCCAGCTCACTCCAGGGGGGAGAGAATTCACCCCTCCACTTT
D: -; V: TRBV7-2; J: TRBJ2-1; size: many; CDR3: CASSLAVGQGGYNEQFF; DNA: TGTGCCAGCAGCTTAGCAGTCGGACAGGGAGGGTACAATGAGCAGTTCTTC
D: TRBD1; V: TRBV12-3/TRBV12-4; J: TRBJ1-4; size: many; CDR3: CASSGQGGEKLFF; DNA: TGTGCCAGCAGCGGACAGGGAGGTGAAAAACTGTTTTTT
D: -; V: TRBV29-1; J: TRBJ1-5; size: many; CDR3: CSVRGEQPNQPQHF; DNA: TGCAGCGTTCGTGGCGAACAGCCTAATCAGCCCCAGCATTTT
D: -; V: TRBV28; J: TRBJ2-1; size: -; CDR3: CASSLSSSYFYNEQFF; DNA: TGTGCCAGCAGTTTATCTAGCTCTTACTTCTACAATGAGCAGTTCTTC
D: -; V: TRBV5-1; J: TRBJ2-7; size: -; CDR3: CASSAQTYEQYF; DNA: TGCGCCAGCAGCGCACAAACCTACGAGCAGTACTTC
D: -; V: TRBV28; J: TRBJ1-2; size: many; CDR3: CASSPGGVLAPRIYGYTF; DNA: TGTGCCAGCAGCCCGGGGGGGGTTCTTGCACCGAGGATCTATGGCTACACCTTC
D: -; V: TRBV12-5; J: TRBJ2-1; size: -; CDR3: CASGLVRDEQFF; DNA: TGTGCTAGTGGTTTGGTACGTGATGAGCAGTTCTTC
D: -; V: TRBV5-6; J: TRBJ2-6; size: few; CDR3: CASSYNRAGANGLTF; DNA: TGTGCCAGCAGTTACAACAGGGCTGGGGCCAACGGCCTGACTTTC
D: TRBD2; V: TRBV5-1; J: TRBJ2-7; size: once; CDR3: CASSPDFRPSGRYGQYF; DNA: TGCGCCAGCAGCCCTGACTTCCGGCCTAGCGGTAGATACGGGCAGTACTTC
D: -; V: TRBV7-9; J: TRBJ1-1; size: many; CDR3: CASSSSIQWGTEAFF; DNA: TGTGCCAGCAGCTCCTCCATCCAGTGGGGCACTGAAGCTTTCTTT
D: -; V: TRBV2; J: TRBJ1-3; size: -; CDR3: CASSEALVGNTIYF; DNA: TGTGCCAGCAGTGAAGCGCTTGTCGGAAACACCATATATTTT
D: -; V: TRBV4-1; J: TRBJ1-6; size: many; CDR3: CASSQVTGGDSPLHF; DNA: TGCGCCAGCAGCCAAGTGACAGGAGGGGATTCACCCCTCCACTTT
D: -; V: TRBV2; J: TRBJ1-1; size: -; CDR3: CASSEFRQASNTEAFF; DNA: TGTGCCAGCAGTGAGTTTAGGCAGGCCTCAAACACTGAAGCTTTCTTT
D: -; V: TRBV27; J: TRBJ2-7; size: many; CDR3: CASSYTELGLYEQYF; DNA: TGTGCCAGCAGTTATACGGAGCTTGGACTCTACGAGCAGTACTTC
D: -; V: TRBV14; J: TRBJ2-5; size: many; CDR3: CASSQGLGETQYF; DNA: TGTGCCAGCAGCCAGGGACTCGGAGAGACCCAGTACTTC
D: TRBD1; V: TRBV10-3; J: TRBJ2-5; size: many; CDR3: CAISPGTGIQETQYF; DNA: TGTGCCATCAGTCCCGGGACAGGCATCCAAGAGACCCAGTACTTC
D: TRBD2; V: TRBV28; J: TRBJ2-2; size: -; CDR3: CASSSGTSGALGPGELFF; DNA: TGTGCCAGCAGTTCCGGGACTAGCGGGGCCCTCGGCCCCGGTGAGCTGTTTTTT
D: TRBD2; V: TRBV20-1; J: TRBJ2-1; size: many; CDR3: CSARITSGRYNEQFF; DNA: TGCAGTGCTAGAATTACTAGCGGGAGGTACAATGAGCAGTTCTTC
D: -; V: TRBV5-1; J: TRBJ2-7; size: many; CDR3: CASSTGSSEYEQYF; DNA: TGCGCCAGCAGCACTGGGAGTAGCGAGTACGAGCAGTACTTC
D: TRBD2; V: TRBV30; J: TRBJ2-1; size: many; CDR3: CAWSILAGETYNEQFF; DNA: TGTGCCTGGAGTATTCTAGCGGGGGAGACCTACAATGAGCAGTTCTTC
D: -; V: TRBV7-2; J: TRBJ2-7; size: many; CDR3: CASSLASGGYEQYF; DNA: TGTGCCAGCAGCTTAGCTTCAGGAGGTTACGAGCAGTACTTC
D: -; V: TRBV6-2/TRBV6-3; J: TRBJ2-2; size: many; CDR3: CASRRTNTGELFF; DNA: TGTGCCAGCAGGCGCACGAACACCGGGGAGCTGTTTTTT
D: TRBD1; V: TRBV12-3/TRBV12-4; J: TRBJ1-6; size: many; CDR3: CASSFWTGGNSPLHF; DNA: TGTGCCAGCAGTTTCTGGACAGGGGGTAATTCACCCCTCCACTTT
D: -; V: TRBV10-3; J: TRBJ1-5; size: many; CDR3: CAISEKGGGNQPQHF; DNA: TGTGCCATCAGTGAGAAGGGAGGGGGCAATCAGCCCCAGCATTTT
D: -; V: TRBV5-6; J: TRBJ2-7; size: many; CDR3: CASSLDPDYEQYF; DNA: TGTGCCAGCAGCTTGGATCCAGACTACGAGCAGTACTTC
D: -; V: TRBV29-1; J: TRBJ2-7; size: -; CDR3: CSVEAEAGSEQYF; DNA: TGCAGCGTTGAAGCGGAGGCAGGGTCCGAGCAGTACTTC
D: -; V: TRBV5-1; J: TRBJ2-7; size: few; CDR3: CASSGGAGAEEQYF; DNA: TGCGCCAGCAGCGGGGGGGCGGGAGCCGAGGAGCAGTACTTC
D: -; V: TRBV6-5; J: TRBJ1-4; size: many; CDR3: CASSYSSGEKLFF; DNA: TGTGCCAGCAGTTACTCGTCCGGGGAAAAACTGTTTTTT
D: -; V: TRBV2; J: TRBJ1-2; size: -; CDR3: CASLKGTYGYTF; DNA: TGTGCCAGCCTCAAGGGCACCTATGGCTACACCTTC
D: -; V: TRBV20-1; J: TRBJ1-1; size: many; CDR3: CSARDRVRVGTEAFF; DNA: TGCAGTGCTAGAGATCGCGTGCGCGTGGGCACTGAAGCTTTCTTT
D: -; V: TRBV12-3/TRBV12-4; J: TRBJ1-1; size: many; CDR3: CASSFPQVRAHTEAFF; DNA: TGTGCCAGCAGTTTCCCCCAGGTCCGAGCCCACACTGAAGCTTTCTTT
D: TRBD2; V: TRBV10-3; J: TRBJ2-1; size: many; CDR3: CAIRTVLAGGNEQFF; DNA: TGTGCCATCAGGACAGTACTAGCGGGGGGGAATGAGCAGTTCTTC
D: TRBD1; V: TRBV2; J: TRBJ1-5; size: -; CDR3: CASSGQGISTQPQHF; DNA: TGTGCCAGCAGTGGACAGGGGATTAGCACTCAGCCCCAGCATTTT
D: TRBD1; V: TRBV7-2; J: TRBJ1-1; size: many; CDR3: CASRYRGTEAFF; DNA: TGTGCCAGCAGGTACAGGGGTACTGAAGCTTTCTTT
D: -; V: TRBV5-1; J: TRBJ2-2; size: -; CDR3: CASSDRTAVGTGELFF; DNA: TGCGCCAGCAGCGATCGGACAGCTGTGGGCACCGGGGAGCTGTTTTTT
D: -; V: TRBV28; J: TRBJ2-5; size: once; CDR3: CASSFLGRDTQYF; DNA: TGTGCCAGCAGTTTTTTGGGTAGAGACACCCAGTACTTC
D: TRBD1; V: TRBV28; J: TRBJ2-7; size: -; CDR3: CASSRTGTDYEQYF; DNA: TGTGCCAGCAGTCGGACCGGGACAGACTACGAGCAGTACTTC
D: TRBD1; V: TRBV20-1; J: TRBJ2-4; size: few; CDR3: CSARAVSGTGWDIQYF; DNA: TGCAGTGCTAGAGCGGTATCCGGGACAGGGTGGGACATTCAGTACTTC
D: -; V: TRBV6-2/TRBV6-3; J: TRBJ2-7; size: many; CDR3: CASSADMRSYEQYF; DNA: TGTGCCAGCAGCGCGGACATGCGCTCCTACGAGCAGTACTTC
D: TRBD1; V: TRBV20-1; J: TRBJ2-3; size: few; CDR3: CSAGRTGSTDTQYF; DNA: TGCAGTGCTGGGAGGACAGGGAGCACAGATACGCAGTATTTT
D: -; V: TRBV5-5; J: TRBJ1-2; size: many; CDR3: CASSPYSTANYGYTF; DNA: TGTGCCAGCAGCCCTTACTCGACAGCAAACTATGGCTACACCTTC
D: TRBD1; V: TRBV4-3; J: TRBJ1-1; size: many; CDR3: CASSQDSGTGSLNTEAFF; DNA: TGCGCCAGCAGCCAAGACTCGGGGACAGGGAGTCTGAACACTGAAGCTTTCTTT
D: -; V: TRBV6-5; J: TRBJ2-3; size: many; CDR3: CASSYSGRGEVDTQYF; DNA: TGTGCCAGCAGTTACTCGGGCAGGGGGGAGGTGGATACGCAGTATTTT
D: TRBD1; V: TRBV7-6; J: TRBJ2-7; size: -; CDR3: CASSPNLGQGADKYF; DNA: TGTGCCAGCAGCCCCAACCTCGGACAGGGGGCGGATAAGTACTTC
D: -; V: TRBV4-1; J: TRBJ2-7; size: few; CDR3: CASSPPGFPIEQYF; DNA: TGCGCCAGCAGCCCGCCGGGATTTCCTATCGAGCAGTACTTC
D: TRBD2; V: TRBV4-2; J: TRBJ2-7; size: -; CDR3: CASSPRGSGSYEQYF; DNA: TGTGCCAGCAGCCCCCGGGGTAGCGGGAGTTACGAGCAGTACTTC
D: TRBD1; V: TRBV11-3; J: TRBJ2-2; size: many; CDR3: CASKQGQGVGGELFF; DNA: TGTGCCAGCAAGCAGGGACAGGGGGTCGGCGGGGAGCTGTTTTTT
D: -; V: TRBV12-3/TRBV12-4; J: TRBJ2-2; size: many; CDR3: CASRSPYQDNTGELFF; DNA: TGTGCCAGCAGGTCCCCTTATCAGGATAACACCGGGGAGCTGTTTTTT
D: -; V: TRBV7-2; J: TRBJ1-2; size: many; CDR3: CASSSLRGGNYGYTF; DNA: TGTGCCAGCAGCTCACTAAGGGGGGGGAACTATGGCTACACCTTC